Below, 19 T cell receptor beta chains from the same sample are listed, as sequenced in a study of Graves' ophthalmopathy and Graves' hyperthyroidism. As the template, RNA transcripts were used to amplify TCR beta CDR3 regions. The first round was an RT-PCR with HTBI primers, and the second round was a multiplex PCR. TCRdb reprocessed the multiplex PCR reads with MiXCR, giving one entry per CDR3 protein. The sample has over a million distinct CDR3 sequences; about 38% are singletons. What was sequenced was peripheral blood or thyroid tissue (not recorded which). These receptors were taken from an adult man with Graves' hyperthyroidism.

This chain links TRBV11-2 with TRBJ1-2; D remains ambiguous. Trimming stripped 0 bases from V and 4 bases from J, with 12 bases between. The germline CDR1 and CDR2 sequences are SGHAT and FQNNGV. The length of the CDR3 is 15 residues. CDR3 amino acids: CASSLEKGSFYGYTF. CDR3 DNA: TGTGCCAGCAGCTTAGAGAAAGGGAGTTTCTATGGCTACACCTTC.

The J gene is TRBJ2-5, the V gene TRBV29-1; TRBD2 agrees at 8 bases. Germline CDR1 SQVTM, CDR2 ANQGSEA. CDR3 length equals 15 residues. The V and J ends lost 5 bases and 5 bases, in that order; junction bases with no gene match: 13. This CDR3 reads CSVKGPSGRIETQYF. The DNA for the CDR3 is TGCAGCGTTAAGGGACCAAGCGGGAGAATCGAGACCCAGTACTTC.

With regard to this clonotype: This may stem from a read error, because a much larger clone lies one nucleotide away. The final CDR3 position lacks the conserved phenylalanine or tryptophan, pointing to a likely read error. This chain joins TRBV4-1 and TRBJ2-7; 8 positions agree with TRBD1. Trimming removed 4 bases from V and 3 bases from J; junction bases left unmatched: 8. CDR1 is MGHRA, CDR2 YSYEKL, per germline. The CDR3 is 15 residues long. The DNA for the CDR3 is TGCGCCAGCAGCCTAACTTCCGACAGGGGCTACGAGCAGTACTGC. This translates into CASSLTSDRGYEQYC.

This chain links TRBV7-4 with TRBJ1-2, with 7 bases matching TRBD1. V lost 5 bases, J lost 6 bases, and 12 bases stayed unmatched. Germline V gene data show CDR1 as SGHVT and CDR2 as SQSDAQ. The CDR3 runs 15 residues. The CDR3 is CASSAPDRLEHGYTF. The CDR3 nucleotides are TGTGCCAGCAGCGCGCCGGACAGGTTGGAACATGGCTACACCTTC.

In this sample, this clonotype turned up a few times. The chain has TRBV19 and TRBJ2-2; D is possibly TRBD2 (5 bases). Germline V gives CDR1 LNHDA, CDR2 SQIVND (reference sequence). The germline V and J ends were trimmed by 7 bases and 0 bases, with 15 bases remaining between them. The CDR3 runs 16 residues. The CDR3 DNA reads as TGTGCCAGTAAAAGGACTCATCTCTCGAACACCGGGGAGCTGTTTTTT. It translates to CASKRTHLSNTGELFF.

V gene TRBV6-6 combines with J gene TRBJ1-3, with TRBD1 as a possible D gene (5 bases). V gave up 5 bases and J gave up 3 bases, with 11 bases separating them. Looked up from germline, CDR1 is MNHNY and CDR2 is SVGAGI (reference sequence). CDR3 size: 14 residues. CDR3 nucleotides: TGTGCCAGCAGTACCGACAGTTTTGGAAACACCATATATTTT. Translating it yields CASSTDSFGNTIYF.

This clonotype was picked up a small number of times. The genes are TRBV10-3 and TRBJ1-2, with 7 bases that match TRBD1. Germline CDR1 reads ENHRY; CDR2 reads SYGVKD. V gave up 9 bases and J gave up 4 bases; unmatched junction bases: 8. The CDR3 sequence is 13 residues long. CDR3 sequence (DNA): TGTGCCATGAGGACAGGCGGAGCCTATGGCTACACCTTC. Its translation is CAMRTGGAYGYTF.

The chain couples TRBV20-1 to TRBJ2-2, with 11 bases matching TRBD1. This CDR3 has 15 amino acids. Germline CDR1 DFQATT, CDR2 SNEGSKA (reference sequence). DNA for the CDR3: TGCCTTGGACAGGGGGCCCCACCGAACACCGGGGAGCTGTTTTTT. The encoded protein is CLGQGAPPNTGELFF.

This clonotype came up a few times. The CDR3 bases are TGTGCCAGCAGCTTAAGGAGATCCAACCCCGGGGAGCTGTTTTTT. It is translated as CASSLRRSNPGELFF. The V and J genes are TRBV7-2 and TRBJ2-2, with D uncertain. Germline V gene data show CDR1 as SGHTA and CDR2 as FQGNSA. V was clipped by 2 bases and J by 6 bases, with 13 bases between them. This CDR3 contains 15 residues.

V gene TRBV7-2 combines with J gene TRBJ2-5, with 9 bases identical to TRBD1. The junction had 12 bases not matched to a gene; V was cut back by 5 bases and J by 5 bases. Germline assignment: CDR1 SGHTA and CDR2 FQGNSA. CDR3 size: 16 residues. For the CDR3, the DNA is TGTGCCAGCAGCGGTTGGGGACAGGGAGCCGCTGAGACCCAGTACTTC. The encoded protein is CASSGWGQGAAETQYF.

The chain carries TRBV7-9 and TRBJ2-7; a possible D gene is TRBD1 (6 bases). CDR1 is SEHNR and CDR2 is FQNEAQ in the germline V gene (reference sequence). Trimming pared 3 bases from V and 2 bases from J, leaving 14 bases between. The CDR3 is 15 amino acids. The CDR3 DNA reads TGTGCCAGCAGCTTGCAGGGACAAGGCACCTACGAGCAGTACTTC. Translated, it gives CASSLQGQGTYEQYF.

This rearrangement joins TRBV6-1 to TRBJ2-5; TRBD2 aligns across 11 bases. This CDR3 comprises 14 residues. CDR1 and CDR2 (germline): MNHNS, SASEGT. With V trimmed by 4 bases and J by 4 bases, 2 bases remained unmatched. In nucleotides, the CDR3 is TGTGCCAGCAGTGTGACTAGCGGGACAGAGACCCAGTACTTC. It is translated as CASSVTSGTETQYF.

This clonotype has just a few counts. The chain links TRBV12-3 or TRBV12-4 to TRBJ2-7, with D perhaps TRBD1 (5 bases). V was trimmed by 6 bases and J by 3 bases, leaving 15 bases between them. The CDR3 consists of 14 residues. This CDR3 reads CASSPKETGYEQYF. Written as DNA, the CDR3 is TGTGCCAGCAGCCCAAAAGAAACAGGCTACGAGCAGTACTTC.

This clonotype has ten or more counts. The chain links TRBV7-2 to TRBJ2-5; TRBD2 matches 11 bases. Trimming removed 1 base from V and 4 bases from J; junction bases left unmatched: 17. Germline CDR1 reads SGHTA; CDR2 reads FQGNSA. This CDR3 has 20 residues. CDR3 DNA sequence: TGTGCCAGCAGCTTAGTGCTGTGGGAGGGCTCTAGCGGGAGGCGAGAGACCCAGTACTTC. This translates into CASSLVLWEGSSGRRETQYF.

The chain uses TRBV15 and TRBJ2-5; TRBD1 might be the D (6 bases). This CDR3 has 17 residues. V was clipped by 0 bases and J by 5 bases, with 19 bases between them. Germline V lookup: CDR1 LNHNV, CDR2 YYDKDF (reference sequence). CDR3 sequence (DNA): TGTGCCACCAGCAGAGATGGGGTTGGGGGCGGAGGTGAGACCCAGTACTTC. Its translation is CATSRDGVGGGGETQYF.

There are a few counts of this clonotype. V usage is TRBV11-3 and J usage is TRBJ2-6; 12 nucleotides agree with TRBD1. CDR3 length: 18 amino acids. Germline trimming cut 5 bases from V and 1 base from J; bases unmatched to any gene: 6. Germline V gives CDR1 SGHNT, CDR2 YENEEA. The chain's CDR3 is CASSTRDRGRSGANVLTF. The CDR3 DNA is TGTGCCAGCAGCACCCGGGACAGGGGGCGGTCTGGGGCCAACGTCCTGACTTTC.

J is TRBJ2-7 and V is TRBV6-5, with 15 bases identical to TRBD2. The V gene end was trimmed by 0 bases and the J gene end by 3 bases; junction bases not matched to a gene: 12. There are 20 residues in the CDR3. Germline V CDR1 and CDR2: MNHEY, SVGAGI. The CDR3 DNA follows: TGTGCCAGCAGTTACTCCTTCGGACTAGCGGGAGGGCCTCGGTACTACGAGCAGTACTTC. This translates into CASSYSFGLAGGPRYYEQYF.

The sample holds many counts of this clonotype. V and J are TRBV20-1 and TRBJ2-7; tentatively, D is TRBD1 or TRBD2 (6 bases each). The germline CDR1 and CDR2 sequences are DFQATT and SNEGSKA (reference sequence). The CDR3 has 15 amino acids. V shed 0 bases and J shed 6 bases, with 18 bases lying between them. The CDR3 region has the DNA TGCAGTGCTAGAGATCGATACAGGGACTGGGGCGAGCAGTACTTC. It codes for CSARDRYRDWGEQYF.

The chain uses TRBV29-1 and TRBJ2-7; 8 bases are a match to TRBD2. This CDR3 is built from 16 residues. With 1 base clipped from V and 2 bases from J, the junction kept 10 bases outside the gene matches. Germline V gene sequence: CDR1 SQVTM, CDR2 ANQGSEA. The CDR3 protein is CSVEVGAGTRAYEQYF. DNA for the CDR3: TGCAGCGTTGAAGTGGGGGCCGGGACTAGAGCCTACGAGCAGTACTTC.